What follows are 24 T cell receptor beta chains derived from one specimen sequenced in a study of esophageal squamous cell carcinoma under preoperative chemotherapy. TCRdb reprocessed the PCR reads via MiXCR and lists one record per CDR3 protein. Of about 30,000 distinct CDR3 sequences in the sample, less than 55% were seen once. Time point reported: before preoperative PTX-NDP chemotherapy. This specimen was collected from a patient given preoperative chemotherapy. The receptors originated from a human donor with esophageal squamous cell carcinoma. The donor label of this sample is uncertain.

The rearrangement uses TRBV7-8 and TRBJ2-5; maybe TRBD1 (6 bases). Trimming left V 11 bases short and J 8 bases short, with 27 bases between. This CDR3 contains 15 residues. The germline CDR1 and CDR2 sequences are SGHVS and FQNEAQ. As DNA, the CDR3 is TGTGCCGCGGGCTTCCACCGCCGGGACACAGATACCCAGTACTTC. Its translation: CAAGFHRRDTDTQYF.

This clonotype has just one count. This may arise from a read error, as a much more abundant clone is one base away. This chain links TRBV5-4 with TRBJ1-6; 11 nucleotides agree with TRBD1. Germline V gives CDR1 SGHNT, CDR2 YYREEE (reference sequence). The CDR3 is made up of 16 amino acids. The CDR3 loop is CAGSPGQGGYNSPLHF. The DNA for the CDR3 is TGTGCCGGCAGCCCGGGACAGGGGGGATATAATTCACCCCTCCACTTT.

This clonotype was seen repeatedly, ten times or more. V is TRBV5-6 and J is TRBJ2-1; TRBD2 aligns across 7 bases. Germline CDR1 reads SGHDT; CDR2 reads YYEEEE. With V trimmed by 5 bases and J by 4 bases, 9 bases remained unmatched. There are 15 residues in the CDR3. In nucleotides, the CDR3 is TGTGCCAGCAGGGATAGCGGGCCCTCTTACAATGAGCAGTTCTTC. Its translation is CASRDSGPSYNEQFF.

The V and J genes are TRBV7-6 and TRBJ1-1, with a weak D call TRBD1 (6 bases). The length of the CDR3 is 16 residues. V dropped 2 bases and J dropped 2 bases, with 15 bases sitting between them. Germline-derived CDR1 and CDR2 are SGHVS and FNYEAQ. DNA of the CDR3: TGTGCCAGCAGCTTAAACGCAGGGGCCATCAACACTGAAGCTTTCTTT. Translation gives CASSLNAGAINTEAFF.

The CDR3 reads CASSPDRVDTQYF. CDR3 nucleotide sequence: TGTGCCAGCAGCCCCGACAGGGTAGATACGCAGTATTTT. This chain connects TRBV7-3 to TRBJ2-3; 7 positions agree with TRBD1. This CDR3 is built from 13 residues. V lost 5 bases, J lost 5 bases, and 4 bases stayed unmatched. The germline CDR1 and CDR2 sequences are SGHTA and FQGTGA.

For this clonotype: The junction departs from the called germline gene at one end, perhaps through a read error. The chain joins TRBV12-3 or TRBV12-4 to TRBJ2-4; D remains unclear. This CDR3 is built from 14 residues. The CDR3 spells CAGPGPRAQKIQYF. DNA of the CDR3: TGTGCGGGTCCCGGCCCCCGGGCCCAAAAGATTCAGTACTTC.

As for this clonotype: At one end the junction does not follow the germline gene, possibly because of a read error. The V and J genes are TRBV7-6 and TRBJ2-2; D is perhaps TRBD1 (7 bases). This CDR3 region has 15 residues. Germline values: CDR1 SGHVS, CDR2 FNYEAQ. The DNA of the CDR3 is TGTGCCAGCAGCTGGCAGGGGGGAAACACCGGTGCGCTGTATTTT. It translates to CASSWQGGNTGALYF.

This clonotype was recorded only once. The chain links TRBV12-3 or TRBV12-4 to TRBJ2-4; D is unclear. V was cut by 6 bases and J by 12 bases, with 18 bases left in between. The CDR3 covers 13 residues. CDR3 sequence (DNA): TGTGCCAGCAGGGACCGAGGCAAAGACACTCAGTACTTC. It specifies CASRDRGKDTQYF.

The chain combines TRBV7-2 with TRBJ2-4; D might be TRBD1 (5 bases). This CDR3 comprises 14 residues. V was pared by 5 bases and J by 10 bases, with 18 bases between. In germline, CDR1 is SGHTA, CDR2 FQGNSA. CDR3 nucleotides: TGTGCCAGCAGCCCACCCCGGACACAAGAGATTCAGTACTTC. It is translated as CASSPPRTQEIQYF.

The chain joins TRBV7-2 to TRBJ2-5, with 14 bases identical to TRBD2. This CDR3 spans 22 amino acids. Germline CDR1 and CDR2: SGHTA and FQGNSA. V lost 4 bases, J lost 7 bases, and 26 bases stayed unmatched. The CDR3 DNA reads as TGTGCCAGCAGCTACGGGGGGCCTGTTGGGGGACTAGCGGGAGTCTGGCGGGGGACCCAGTACTTC. Translation: CASSYGGPVGGLAGVWRGTQYF.

This clonotype appeared many times. This chain links TRBV11-2 with TRBJ2-7; no reliable D call. V lost 5 bases and J lost 1, with 15 bases in between. Germline CDR1 and CDR2: SGHAT and FQNNGV. This CDR3 comprises 15 residues. DNA for the CDR3: TGTGCCAGCAGCCCCTCTATCAGCGTTTCCTACGAGCAGTACTTC. It is translated as CASSPSISVSYEQYF.

This clonotype is medium-sized in the sample. The chain carries TRBV12-3 or TRBV12-4 and TRBJ2-7, with 7 bases matching TRBD2. J lost 0 bases, V lost 7 bases, and 3 bases had no gene match. The CDR3 loop spans 13 amino acids. The CDR3 loop reads CASTQRGSYEQYF. The CDR3 nucleotides are TGTGCCAGCACCCAGCGGGGCTCCTACGAGCAGTACTTC.

The table lists this clonotype with many counts. V is TRBV28 and J is TRBJ2-5; D is unclear. The ends were cut back, 4 bases at V and 5 bases at J, with 14 bases in the middle. The germline V gene has CDR1 MDHEN and CDR2 SYDVKM. CDR3 size: 14 residues. DNA for the CDR3: TGTGCCAGCAGTTCAACAGCCGCGTTGGAGACCCAGTACTTC. Its translation: CASSSTAALETQYF. The full variable domain, its missing parts supplied by reference TRBV28 and TRBJ2-5, is DVKVTQSSRYLVKRTGEKVFLECVQDMDHENMFWYRQDPGLGLRLIYFSYDVKMKEKGDIPEGYSVSREKKERFSLILESASTNQTSMYLCASSSTAALETQYFGPGTRLLVL.

This clonotype was seen many times. CDR3 in amino acids: CASGLTGYEQYF. The CDR3 nucleotides are TGTGCTAGTGGTTTGACAGGGTACGAGCAGTACTTC. The chain employs TRBV12-5 and TRBJ2-5, with a tentative D call TRBD1 (6 bases). The last part of the DNA fits TRBJ2-7 better; the J call may be wrong. This CDR3 is built from 12 residues. Germline CDR1 reads LGHNT; CDR2 reads FRNRAP.

Comments on this clonotype: The CDR3 carries no conserved terminal phenylalanine or tryptophan, so it likely arises from a read error. This sequence joins TRBV12-3 or TRBV12-4 and TRBJ2-5, with 11 bases matching TRBD1. The CDR3 totals 15 residues. The junction had 12 bases not matched to a gene; V was cut back by 6 bases and J by 9 bases. For the CDR3, the DNA is TGTGCCAGCAGCCCGGGACAGGGGGGGCTCGGGTCCCAGTACTCC. Translating gives CASSPGQGGLGSQYS.

A remark on this clonotype: One end of the junction does not line up with germline, which may come from a read error. This chain joins TRBV7-2 and TRBJ2-4, with D possibly called TRBD1 or TRBD2 (7 bases each). Per germline, CDR1 SGHTA and CDR2 FQGNSA. The CDR3 has 14 residues. CDR3 coding DNA: TGTGGCAGCAGGGGGGAGGGTCCCAAAAATACTCAGTATTTC. Translated: CGSRGEGPKNTQYF.

There are many counts of this clonotype. The V call is TRBV11-2, the J call TRBJ1-5, with 7 bases that match TRBD1. This CDR3 is 15 amino acids long. After removal of 5 bases from V and 3 bases from J, the junction contained 7 bases not matched to a gene. Germline V lookup: CDR1 SGHAT, CDR2 FQNNGV. The CDR3 DNA follows: TGTGCCAGCAGCCAGGGGGAGGCGCACAATCAGCCCCAGCATTTT. Encoded protein: CASSQGEAHNQPQHF.

The genes are TRBV5-4 and TRBJ2-5; D gene ambiguous. The J call may be faulty, since TRBJ2-7 better matches the DNA end. Germline assignment: CDR1 SGHNT and CDR2 YYREEE (reference sequence). This CDR3 is built from 13 residues. The CDR3 is CASSYQSSYEQYF. CDR3 in DNA: TGTGCCAGCAGCTATCAATCCTCCTACGAGCAGTACTTC.

This clonotype appeared many times. The chain has TRBV7-6 and TRBJ2-7; D not certain. CDR1 and CDR2 from the germline V gene are SGHVS and FNYEAQ. With 4 bases removed from V and 2 bases from J, the gap between germline ends came to 12 bases. The CDR3 contains 14 residues. CDR3 in amino acids: CASSSSRRPYEQYF. CDR3 bases: TGTGCCAGCAGCTCGTCCAGGCGTCCCTACGAGCAGTACTTC.

The chain is built from TRBV7-8 and TRBJ2-5; 11 bases fit TRBD2. The CDR3 sequence is 14 residues long. CDR1 is SGHVS and CDR2 is FQNEAQ in the germline V gene. V lost 5 bases and J lost 5; bases outside the gene matches: 4. CDR3 residues: CASSASGGLETQYF. The CDR3 DNA sequence: TGTGCCAGCAGCGCTAGCGGGGGGCTTGAGACCCAGTACTTC.

CDR3 loop: CARGTVVGAKDIQYF. DNA of the CDR3: TGTGCCCGCGGTACGGTAGTGGGAGCGAAAGACATTCAGTATTTT. The J gene is TRBJ2-3, the V gene TRBV6-1, with D tentatively TRBD2 (5 bases). The CDR3 contains 15 residues. Deletions cut 11 bases from V and 12 bases from J, with 30 bases between. CDR1 is MNHNS, CDR2 SASEGT, per germline.

This clonotype was seen many times. The V gene is TRBV6-5, the J gene TRBJ2-7; TRBD1 aligns across 7 bases. Per the germline V gene, CDR1 is MNHEY and CDR2 is SVGAGI. J lost 7 bases, V lost 2 bases, and 5 bases had no gene match. There are 13 residues in the CDR3. CDR3 protein: CASSYPGTAEQYF. The DNA for the CDR3 is TGTGCCAGCAGTTACCCCGGGACAGCAGAGCAGTACTTC.

The chain uses TRBV25-1 and TRBJ2-1; D is undetermined. V lost 4 bases and J lost 4, with 11 bases in between. This CDR3 contains 14 residues. The germline V gene encodes CDR1 MGHDK and CDR2 SYGVNS. The DNA of the CDR3 is TGTGCCAGCAGTGGATCTAACGGTTACAATGAGCAGTTCTTC. Its protein product is CASSGSNGYNEQFF. The variable domain in full, with the rest retrieved from reference TRBV25-1 and TRBJ2-1, is EADIYQTPRYLVIGTGKKITLECSQTMGHDKMYWYQQDPGMELHLIHYSYGVNSTEKGDLSSESTVSRIRTEHFPLTLESARPSHTSQYLCASSGSNGYNEQFFGPGTRLTVL.

The rearrangement joins TRBV19 to TRBJ2-1; a possible D gene is TRBD2 (6 bases). V shed 5 bases and J shed 7 bases, with 9 bases lying between them. Germline-derived CDR1 and CDR2 are LNHDA and SQIVND (reference sequence). The CDR3 has 12 amino acids. The CDR3 sequence: CASSGGRNEQFF. CDR3 DNA: TGTGCCAGTAGTGGAGGGAGGAATGAGCAGTTCTTC.